This T cell receptor (beta chain) was sequenced in a study of T cells in Graves' hyperthyroidism and ophthalmopathy. CDR3 size: 15 residues. V was pared by 1 base and J by 5 bases, with 5 bases of the junction left unmatched. The germline CDR1 and CDR2 sequences are SGHTA and FQGNSA. Of note for this clonotype: Antigen specificity is unknown. Here the CDR3 omits its conserved ending phenylalanine or tryptophan, so a read error is the likely source.

It was around 11 ml of fresh peripheral blood that supplied the PBMCs. Study findings and constraints: Peripheral blood also featured most of the thyroid clonotypes expanded above 0.001. Model output signaled ophthalmopathy a median 6.5 months ahead of onset.

Researchers took RNA transcripts and amplified the TCR beta CDR3 regions from them. HTBI primers were employed in a first-round RT-PCR of the TCR CDR3. TCRdb independently ran MiXCR on the multiplex PCR reads; one entry per CDR3 protein. The sample includes under 350,000 distinct CDR3 sequences, roughly 13% of them seen just once. The rearrangement links TRBV7-2 to TRBJ1-1; 9 nucleotides match TRBD1. The sample consisted of blood. This clonotype originated in a woman in her thirties or forties with Graves' ophthalmopathy. This chain's CDR3 is CASSLVGGTGTEAFV. CDR3 coding DNA: TGTGCCAGCAGCTTAGTAGGGGGGACAGGGACTGAAGCTTTCGTT.